This entry describes one T cell receptor (beta chain). Its matching antigen is unknown. This CDR3 region has 15 residues. V lost 3 bases, J lost 8 bases, and 19 bases lay in between. Germline assignment: CDR1 SGHNT and CDR2 YYREEE (reference sequence). The record originates from a study of shared clonotypes between healthy human individuals. Only in-frame clones appear in the TCRdb table, and some are missing; sequencing was by immunoSEQ multiplex PCR. In the table there are a few million clones, 93% of which are singletons. Study results and limitations: Generation probabilities of non-shared clonotypes were lower (relative to those shared by all four donors). Donor scarcity curtailed the genetic and exposure-history diversity represented herein.

The V gene is TRBV5-4, the J gene TRBJ2-3; D perhaps matches TRBD1 (6 bases). Sample: naive CD4+ T cells from PBMCs. Subset specified: CD45RA+ positively selected. The receptor was derived from a man aged 18 to 29 in good health. Some clones in this sample may be carry-over from other donors' samples. Written as DNA, the CDR3 is TGTGCCAGCAGCTCGAAGGGGCAGGGGACCCCTACGCAGTATTTT. This translates into CASSSKGQGTPTQYF.